Each of the 22 T cell receptor beta chains below was sequenced from the same sample in a study of blood T cell repertoires in COVID-19. Assay: immunoSEQ multiplex PCR; the TCRdb copy retains only in-frame clones and omits some. The sample holds about 62,000 clones; around 91% are singletons and the top ten take 15% to 20%. Sequences were obtained from peripheral blood. The receptor set was obtained from a woman between 55 and 75 years old with COVID-19, enrolled during active disease.

The J gene is TRBJ2-5, the V gene TRBV3-1 (or the pseudogene TRBV3-2); 7 bases line up with TRBD2. The CDR3 length is 13 residues. Per germline, CDR1 LGHDT and CDR2 YNNKEL (reference sequence). J was trimmed by 10 bases and V by 2 bases; bases with no gene match: 7. This CDR3 is CASSQTRGEGQYF. Written as DNA, the CDR3 is TGTGCCAGCAGCCAAACTCGGGGGGAGGGCCAGTACTTC.

The chain is built from TRBV5-1 and TRBJ2-1; D may be TRBD1 (6 bases). The V end lost 4 bases, the J end lost 5 bases, and 16 bases lay between the germline ends. Germline loops: CDR1 SGHRS, CDR2 YFSETQ. This CDR3 contains 15 residues. The DNA of the CDR3 is TGCGCCAGCAGCCCGTTACAGGGTCCCCACAATGAGCAGTTCTTC. The encoded protein is CASSPLQGPHNEQFF.

CDR3 bases: TGTGCCAGCAGCTTGAGGCGGGGGGTCACAGATACGCAGTATTTT. Translation gives CASSLRRGVTDTQYF. The chain uses TRBV5-4 and TRBJ2-3, with TRBD2 matching over 8 bases. Germline values: CDR1 SGHNT, CDR2 YYREEE (reference sequence). The CDR3 totals 15 residues. J lost 2 bases, V lost 1 base, and 3 bases had no gene match.

This clone was picked up one time. The rearrangement joins TRBV10-3 to TRBJ2-5; D might be TRBD2 (6 bases). The CDR3 runs 13 residues. Germline V gives CDR1 ENHRY, CDR2 SYGVKD. The ends were cut back, 8 bases at V and 5 bases at J, with 15 bases in the middle. The CDR3 is CAILEGLTETQYF. The CDR3 DNA sequence: TGTGCCATCCTGGAGGGGCTTACGGAGACCCAGTACTTC.

This chain joins TRBV7-2 and TRBJ1-1; maybe TRBD1 (6 bases). The CDR3 is 16 residues long. V was shortened by 2 bases and J by 0 bases, with 13 bases between the two germline ends. Germline CDR1 and CDR2: SGHTA and FQGNSA. CDR3 residues: CASSLILGALNTEAFF. CDR3 sequence (DNA): TGTGCCAGCAGCTTAATTCTGGGGGCCCTGAACACTGAAGCTTTCTTT.

V gene TRBV6-5 combines with J gene TRBJ1-2, with 9 bases identical to TRBD1. After removal of 3 bases from V and 4 bases from J, the junction contained 9 bases not matched to a gene. The germline V gene encodes CDR1 MNHEY and CDR2 SVGAGI. The CDR3 runs to 16 residues. DNA of the CDR3: TGTGCCAGCAGTTATTCGGGGACAGGGTCCCTCTATGGCTACACCTTC. This encodes CASSYSGTGSLYGYTF.

J is TRBJ1-5 and V is TRBV19; TRBD1 agrees at 8 bases. The CDR3 sequence is 15 residues long. Losses at the gene ends were 5 bases for V and 5 bases for J; bases not matched to a gene: 8. Germline loops: CDR1 LNHDA, CDR2 SQIVND (reference sequence). CDR3 coding DNA: TGTGCCAGTAGTGTGTCCGGGGACAGGTATCAGCCCCAGCATTTT. This translates into CASSVSGDRYQPQHF.

This chain joins TRBV10-3 and TRBJ2-2; D not resolved. CDR3 length: 17 amino acids. Per germline, CDR1 ENHRY and CDR2 SYGVKD. The germline V and J ends were trimmed by 6 bases and 0 bases, with 17 bases remaining between them. In nucleotides, the CDR3 is TGTGCCATCAGCAAAGTCCTAGGCCCGTCGAACACCGGGGAGCTGTTTTTT. This codes for CAISKVLGPSNTGELFF.

The rearrangement links TRBV9 to TRBJ1-3; possibly TRBD1 for D (6 bases). Trimming stripped 3 bases from V and 0 bases from J, with 13 bases between. The CDR3 extends over 16 amino acids. Germline CDR1 SGDLS, CDR2 YYNGEE. The CDR3 reads CASSETGTLSGNTIYF. DNA for the CDR3: TGTGCCAGCAGCGAGACCGGGACACTCTCTGGAAACACCATATATTTT. The whole variable domain, remainder taken from reference TRBV9 and TRBJ1-3, is DSGVTQTPKHLITATGQRVTLRCSPRSGDLSVYWYQQSLDQGLQFLIQYYNGEERAKGNILERFSAQQFPDLHSELNLSSLELGDSALYFCASSETGTLSGNTIYFGEGSWLTVV.

The genes are TRBV9 and TRBJ1-6; TRBD1 aligns across 11 bases. The CDR3 has 14 residues. Looked up from germline, CDR1 is SGDLS and CDR2 is YYNGEE. Unmatched junction bases numbered 2, after V lost 5 bases and J lost 7 bases. The CDR3 region has the DNA TGTGCCAGCAGTCGGGACAGGGGGAATTCACCCCTCCACTTT. Its protein product is CASSRDRGNSPLHF.

In its sample, this clone was seen once. The J gene is TRBJ2-7, the V gene TRBV28, with D possibly TRBD2 on 6 matching bases. This CDR3 has 13 amino acids. Trimming left V 6 bases short and J 1 base short, with 10 bases between. Germline CDR1 reads MDHEN; CDR2 reads SYDVKM. The CDR3 region is CASRRRGSYEQYF. CDR3 DNA: TGTGCCAGCAGAAGGCGGGGATCCTACGAGCAGTACTTC.

This chain connects TRBV19 to TRBJ2-2, with 7 bases matching TRBD2. Germline CDR1 and CDR2: LNHDA and SQIVND (reference sequence). CDR3 length: 15 amino acids. V shed 4 bases and J 10 bases; nucleotides not matched to a gene: 12. The CDR3 DNA sequence: TGTGCCAGTAGTACTATGGGGAGGGCCCGGACGGAGCTGTTTTTT. Translation gives CASSTMGRARTELFF.

V gene TRBV29-1 combines with J gene TRBJ2-5; 8 bases align to TRBD1. The CDR3 has 15 amino acids. Germline CDR1 reads SQVTM; CDR2 reads ANQGSEA. The V gene end was trimmed by 6 bases and the J gene end by 3 bases; junction bases not matched to a gene: 12. In DNA, the CDR3 is TGCAGCGTGAAATCGGGGACAGGCGGGAAAGAGACCCAGTACTTC. It specifies CSVKSGTGGKETQYF.

This clone was seen a single time. The V and J genes are TRBV2 and TRBJ1-2; 7 bases fit TRBD1. Germline trimming cut 4 bases from V and 8 bases from J; bases unmatched to any gene: 13. Germline CDR1 and CDR2: SNHLY and FYNNEI. The CDR3 is 15 amino acids. CDR3 region: CASSGRQGIGLGYTF. CDR3 DNA: TGTGCCAGCAGTGGCCGACAGGGTATTGGGCTGGGCTACACCTTC.

The J gene is TRBJ1-3, the V gene TRBV9, with 7 nucleotides matching TRBD1. This CDR3 has 14 amino acids. The ends lost 3 bases at V and 4 bases at J; junction bases unmatched: 4. CDR1 SGDLS and CDR2 YYNGEE come from the germline V gene. The CDR3 is CASSDQTGGNTIYF. CDR3 bases: TGTGCCAGCAGCGATCAGACAGGGGGAAACACCATATATTTT.

The rearrangement links TRBV14 to TRBJ2-6; no clear D gene. The CDR3 covers 13 residues. In germline, CDR1 is SGHDN, CDR2 FVKESK. With 4 bases removed from V and 3 bases from J, the gap between germline ends came to 4 bases. In nucleotides, the CDR3 is TGTGCCAGCAGCCTGAGTGGGGCCAACGTCCTGACTTTC. Amino acid sequence: CASSLSGANVLTF.

The chain links TRBV19 to TRBJ1-6; 8 positions agree with TRBD1. Germline CDR1 LNHDA, CDR2 SQIVND (reference sequence). This CDR3 region has 15 residues. Germline trimming cut 6 bases from V and 7 bases from J; bases unmatched to any gene: 8. CDR3 loop: CASSWADRDNSPLHF. The CDR3 region has the DNA TGTGCCAGTAGCTGGGCGGACAGGGACAATTCACCCCTCCACTTT.

The chain links TRBV3-1 (or the pseudogene TRBV3-2) to TRBJ1-1; D is unclear. V lost 3 bases and J lost 8, with 10 bases in between. CDR3 size: 12 residues. CDR1 is LGHDT, CDR2 YNNKEL, per germline (reference sequence). This chain's CDR3 is CASSHLGKEAFF. The CDR3 nucleotides read TGTGCCAGCAGCCACCTCGGTAAAGAAGCTTTCTTT.

The chain carries TRBV18 and TRBJ1-2; unclear D gene. The germline V gene encodes CDR1 KGHSH and CDR2 LQKENI. The CDR3 extends over 11 amino acids. Trimming left V 3 bases short and J 6 bases short, with 5 bases between. The CDR3 spells CASSPRDGYTF. For the CDR3, the DNA is TGTGCCAGCTCACCCCGGGATGGCTACACCTTC. Using reference TRBV18 and TRBJ1-2 for the parts outside the CDR3, the full variable domain is NAGVMQNPRHLVRRRGQEARLRCSPMKGHSHVYWYRQLPEEGLKFMVYLQKENIIDESGMPKERFSAEFPKEGPSILRIQQVVRGDSAAYFCASSPRDGYTFGSGTRLTVV.

DNA for the CDR3: TGCGCCAGCAGCCAAGCCGACAGGGGGTACGGCTACACCTTC. Protein product: CASSQADRGYGYTF. The chain uses TRBV5-1 and TRBJ1-2, with 9 bases matching TRBD1. The ends lost 4 bases at V and 8 bases at J; junction bases unmatched: 9. From germline, CDR1 is SGHRS and CDR2 YFSETQ. This CDR3 has 14 residues.

V and J are TRBV27 and TRBJ2-7, with 7 bases fitting TRBD2. V was clipped by 6 bases and J by 2 bases; unmatched bases: 7. Germline CDR1 reads MNHEY; CDR2 reads SMNVEV (reference sequence). The CDR3 has 14 residues. The CDR3 sequence is CASRRGRGAYEQYF. As DNA, the CDR3 is TGTGCCAGCAGGAGGGGTCGGGGGGCCTACGAGCAGTACTTC.

The J gene is TRBJ2-1, the V gene TRBV7-2; 14 nucleotides match TRBD2. CDR1 is SGHTA, CDR2 FQGNSA, per germline. Unmatched junction bases numbered 9, after V lost 5 bases and J lost 12 bases. This CDR3 is built from 15 residues. CDR3 DNA sequence: TGTGCCAGCAGCCAAGGGACTAGCGGGAGTAGCGCGCAGTTCTTC. Translation gives CASSQGTSGSSAQFF.